What follows are 21 T cell receptor beta chains derived from one specimen sequenced in a study of Graves' ophthalmopathy and Graves' hyperthyroidism (dated by TCRdb to 2017 to 2018). Sequenced on an Illumina HiSeq 2000. For repertoire sequencing, the TCR beta CDR3 regions were amplified from RNA transcripts. A first-round RT-PCR used HTBI primers with the Qiagen OneStep RT-PCR kit, followed by a second-round multiplex PCR, size selection and purification. TCRdb reanalyzed the raw reads on its own, using fastp at Q25 for trimming and MiXCR for clone calling, and kept in-frame beta chains. Every distinct CDR3 protein forms one entry, paired with its most common genes and DNA. In all, the sample holds 1 million to 1.3 million distinct CDR3 sequences, and roughly two fifths of those were seen once. The top ten hold roughly 11% of the sample. Sequencing was performed on peripheral blood or thyroid tissue (not recorded which). The receptor source for this set is an adult man with Graves' hyperthyroidism.

This clonotype was seen many times. This chain links TRBV25-1 with TRBJ1-2; no reliable D call. Trimming shortened V by 3 bases and J by 2 bases, and 10 bases separated the two germline ends. Germline assignment: CDR1 MGHDK and CDR2 SYGVNS. This CDR3 spans 14 amino acids. Here the CDR3 reads CASSEPGRNYGYTF. The CDR3 nucleotides are TGTGCCAGCAGTGAGCCCGGGCGGAACTATGGCTACACCTTC.

This clonotype was detected ten times or more. The genes are TRBV10-3 and TRBJ2-7, with D maybe TRBD2 (7 bases). V shed 10 bases and J shed 2 bases, with 18 bases lying between them. This CDR3 comprises 14 residues. The germline gives CDR1 ENHRY, CDR2 SYGVKD. For the CDR3, the DNA is TGTGCCAACTCCGAGGGGGGGTCAACCTACGAGCAGTACTTC. The encoded protein is CANSEGGSTYEQYF.

This clonotype has just a few counts. This chain joins TRBV12-3 or TRBV12-4 and TRBJ2-2; D is unclear. V was pared by 4 bases and J by 3 bases, with 15 bases between. This CDR3 contains 16 residues. The CDR3, as DNA: TGTGCCAGCAGTTCCCCCGGAGACTCCTACACCGGGGAGCTGTTTTTT. This gives the protein CASSSPGDSYTGELFF.

This clonotype was observed a handful of times. This may stem from a read error, because a much larger clone lies one nucleotide away. The chain recombines TRBV7-2 with TRBJ2-5, with D perhaps TRBD2 (6 bases). CDR3 size: 12 residues. The germline CDR1 and CDR2 sequences are SGHTA and FQGNSA. V lost 5 bases, J lost 5 bases, and 9 bases lay in between. In DNA, the CDR3 is TGTGCCAGCAGCCCTAGCGCGGAGACCCAGTACTTC. Translation: CASSPSAETQYF.

The chain links TRBV7-2 to TRBJ2-7; 7 bases line up with TRBD2. Looked up from germline, CDR1 is SGHTA and CDR2 is FQGNSA. The CDR3 is 15 residues long. Trimming cost V 5 bases and J 4 bases; bases outside gene matches: 11. CDR3 amino acids: CASSVRLASPYEQYF. In DNA, the CDR3 is TGTGCCAGCAGCGTCCGACTAGCATCCCCATACGAGCAGTACTTC.

This clonotype occurred many times. The chain recombines TRBV19 with TRBJ1-4; the D gene is possibly TRBD1 (6 bases). Per germline, CDR1 LNHDA and CDR2 SQIVND (reference sequence). V gave up 5 bases and J gave up 13 bases, with 14 bases separating them. The CDR3 runs to 12 residues. CDR3 sequence: CASSGPRGGLFF. CDR3 DNA: TGTGCCAGTAGTGGACCCAGGGGAGGACTGTTTTTT.

In DNA, the CDR3 is TGTGCCAGCAGCAGCCCGCAGGGGGGGGGGGCAGAGACCCAGTACTTC. Translation: CASSSPQGGGAETQYF. The chain is built from TRBV2 and TRBJ2-5; D may match TRBD1 or TRBD2 (7 bases each). Looked up from germline, CDR1 is SNHLY and CDR2 is FYNNEI. Trimming removed 6 bases at V and 4 bases at J, with 21 bases between. The CDR3 extends over 16 amino acids.

CDR3 coding DNA: TGTGCCAGTCAGTTTCGGGGCTACACCTTC. Protein: CASQFRGYTF. V usage is TRBV12-3 or TRBV12-4 and J usage is TRBJ1-2; the D is unclear. Trimming shortened V by 9 bases and J by 8 bases, and 10 bases separated the two germline ends. The CDR3 runs to 10 residues.

This clonotype was counted between two and nine times. This could be a read error, since a much larger clone is one nucleotide away. The gene calls are TRBV7-3 and TRBJ1-1, with D unclear. Germline CDR1 reads SGHTA; CDR2 reads FQGTGA. This CDR3 spans 13 amino acids. CDR3 sequence (DNA): TGTGCCAGCAGCTTAATGGCGAACATTGAAGCTTTCTTT. As protein: CASSLMANIEAFF.

This clonotype occurred a few times. The rearrangement joins TRBV20-1 to TRBJ2-2, with D perhaps assigned TRBD1 or TRBD2 (6 bases each). Per the germline V gene, CDR1 is DFQATT and CDR2 is SNEGSKA (reference sequence). V lost 0 bases, J lost 8 bases, and 13 bases lay in between. There are 14 residues in the CDR3. This chain's CDR3 is CSARDPRGRGELFF. The CDR3 DNA is TGCAGTGCTAGAGATCCCCGGGGGCGAGGGGAGCTGTTTTTT.

At least ten counts were recorded for this clonotype. The chain employs TRBV9 and TRBJ1-1; D unresolved. CDR1 and CDR2 (germline): SGDLS, YYNGEE. The ends were cut back, 0 bases at V and 3 bases at J, with 6 bases in the middle. The length of the CDR3 is 13 residues. In nucleotides, the CDR3 is TGTGCCAGCAGCGTAGCACAGCACACTGAAGCTTTCTTT. Translating it yields CASSVAQHTEAFF.

The table lists this clonotype with many counts. The chain combines TRBV14 with TRBJ2-5; 14 nucleotides match TRBD2. This CDR3 has 17 residues. CDR1 is SGHDN and CDR2 is FVKESK in the germline V gene. V was clipped by 3 bases and J by 2 bases; unmatched bases: 5. The chain's CDR3 is CASSHPRLAGGQETQYF. CDR3 nucleotides: TGTGCCAGCAGCCATCCCCGACTAGCGGGAGGGCAAGAGACCCAGTACTTC.

The chain uses TRBV15 and TRBJ1-5; 7 nucleotides match TRBD1. The germline gives CDR1 LNHNV, CDR2 YYDKDF (reference sequence). The CDR3 is 15 residues long. Trimming at V came to 3 bases and at J to 4 bases, leaving 6 bases not matched to a gene. The CDR3 DNA sequence: TGTGCCACCAGCAGCCAGGGACAGCAGAATCAGCCCCAGCATTTT. This translates into CATSSQGQQNQPQHF.

This clonotype was observed many times. The chain combines TRBV5-1 with TRBJ2-7; D gene unclear. Trimming cost V 5 bases and J 6 bases, with 15 bases left between them. Germline CDR1 is SGHRS and CDR2 is YFSETQ. The CDR3 loop spans 13 amino acids. The CDR3 region is CASSRVERGEQYF. CDR3 in DNA: TGCGCCAGCAGTAGAGTCGAGCGAGGCGAGCAGTACTTC.

Notes on this clonotype: Relative to the germline gene, one junction end is altered; a read error may explain this. This sequence joins TRBV7-2 and TRBJ2-7; no clear D. The CDR3 is 9 residues long. Germline V gene data show CDR1 as SGHTA and CDR2 as FQGNSA. For the CDR3, the DNA is TGTGCCAGCAGCTTAGGGGTGGGGTTC. It codes for CASSLGVGF.

In this sample, this clonotype turned up many times. V and J are TRBV14 and TRBJ1-5; 9 nucleotides agree with TRBD1. V was clipped by 1 base and J by 12 bases; unmatched bases: 4. CDR3 size: 13 residues. CDR1 SGHDN and CDR2 FVKESK come from the germline V gene. CDR3 coding DNA: TGTGCCAGCAGCCAAGCGGACAGGGGATTCCAGCATTTT. Amino acids: CASSQADRGFQHF.

The chain combines TRBV29-1 with TRBJ1-2, with D tentatively TRBD1 (5 bases). This CDR3 is built from 11 residues. The ends were cut back, 0 bases at V and 11 bases at J, with 10 bases in the middle. Germline values: CDR1 SQVTM, CDR2 ANQGSEA. The CDR3 reads CSVEDRGEYTF. CDR3 nucleotides: TGCAGCGTTGAAGATCGGGGGGAATACACCTTC.

The chain carries TRBV4-1 and TRBJ2-2; D not certain. The ends were cut back, 4 bases at V and 0 bases at J, with 9 bases in the middle. This CDR3 has 15 amino acids. CDR1 is MGHRA, CDR2 YSYEKL, per germline. CDR3 protein: CASSRETANTGELFF. For the CDR3, the DNA is TGCGCCAGCAGCCGAGAAACGGCGAACACCGGGGAGCTGTTTTTT.

This clonotype was recorded at least ten times. The rearrangement uses TRBV7-2 and TRBJ1-2; 10 bases fit TRBD1. J lost 7 bases, V lost 0 bases, and 8 bases had no gene match. The CDR3 has 16 amino acids. Germline loops: CDR1 SGHTA, CDR2 FQGNSA. The CDR3: CASSLAAGQGEGGYTF. Written as DNA, the CDR3 is TGTGCCAGCAGCTTAGCGGCCGGACAGGGGGAGGGTGGCTACACCTTC.

V usage is TRBV20-1 and J usage is TRBJ2-7; D unclear. The CDR3 contains 13 residues. The germline CDR1 and CDR2 sequences are DFQATT and SNEGSKA (reference sequence). Trimming cost V 1 base and J 6 bases, with 13 bases left between them. In DNA, the CDR3 is TGCAGTGCTAGAGTGGGCAGCGAGATCGAGCAGTACTTC. The encoded protein is CSARVGSEIEQYF.

This clonotype was seen more than once but under ten times. The chain recombines TRBV27 with TRBJ1-2, with D possibly TRBD1 on 5 matching bases. Trimming shortened V by 6 bases and J by 8 bases, and 13 bases separated the two germline ends. Germline V gene sequence: CDR1 MNHEY, CDR2 SMNVEV (reference sequence). CDR3 length: 12 residues. The CDR3 DNA follows: TGTGCCAGCAGCGAACCGGGGCGCGGCTACACCTTC. Its translation is CASSEPGRGYTF.